The clone carrying this T cell receptor beta chain was recorded only once. No antigen is known for it. The data were obtained in a study of T cell responses to AZD1222 COVID-19 vaccine. General study results and limits: Among vaccine-associated CD4 TCRs, coverage spanned spike, with dominance at 160-218 and 743-854. The study found Spike-specific TCR breadth and depth rose after two AZD1222 doses. There were repertoire samples only from the period after the peak T cell response.

Profiled with immunoSEQ multiplex PCR; TCRdb holds only in-frame clones, not every one. Counted here are 110,000 to 150,000 clones, around 90% occurring once; the ten biggest clones make up over 3%. This specimen consisted of peripheral blood, obtained on day 0 of AZD1222 vaccination. The sequence was collected from an adult in good health.

DNA for the CDR3: TGTGCCAGCAGGCCTCATACAGGGAATGCTGGAAACACCATATATTTT. It encodes CASRPHTGNAGNTIYF. The genes are TRBV27 and TRBJ1-3; tentatively, D is TRBD1 (6 bases). Germline values: CDR1 MNHEY, CDR2 SMNVEV (reference sequence). Trimming removed 6 bases from V and 2 bases from J, with 17 bases in between. This CDR3 is built from 16 residues.